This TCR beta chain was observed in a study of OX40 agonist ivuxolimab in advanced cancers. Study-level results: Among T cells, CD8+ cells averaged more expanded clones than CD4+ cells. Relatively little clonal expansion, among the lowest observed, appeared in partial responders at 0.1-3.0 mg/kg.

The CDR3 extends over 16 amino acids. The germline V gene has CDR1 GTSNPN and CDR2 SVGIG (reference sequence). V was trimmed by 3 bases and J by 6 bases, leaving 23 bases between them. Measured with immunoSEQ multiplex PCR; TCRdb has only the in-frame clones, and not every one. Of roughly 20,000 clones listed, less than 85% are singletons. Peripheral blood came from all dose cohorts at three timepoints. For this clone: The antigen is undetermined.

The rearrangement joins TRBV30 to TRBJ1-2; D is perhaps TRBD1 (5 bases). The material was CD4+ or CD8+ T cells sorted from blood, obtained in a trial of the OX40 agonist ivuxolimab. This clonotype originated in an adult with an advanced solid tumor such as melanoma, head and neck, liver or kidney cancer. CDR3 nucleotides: TGTGCCTGGAGGTCCCCTGGGGGTCGGGGACTTCATGGCTACACCTTC. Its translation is CAWRSPGGRGLHGYTF.